These T cell receptor beta chains were read from a single sample in a study of cytomegalovirus exposure and HLA in healthy donors. Generated by immunoSEQ multiplex PCR, the TCRdb table keeps only in-frame clones and is missing some. The data contain just over 200,000 clones, 82% of them seen just once; the ten biggest clones take up 2.7%. Sequencing input: PBMCs. These TCRs come from a woman aged 35 to 49 in good health and CMV-seronegative. Both conserved end residues are part of each CDR3. The order of the fields is clone size, J gene, V gene, D gene, CDR3 protein, CDR3 DNA. The D gene is left open where the match is weak. A clone size is listed for some rows: how often the clone was seen (once, few, many), or a class if it is expanded.

.	TRBJ2-1	TRBV11-1	.	CASKGGSSYNEQFF	TGTGCCAGCAAAGGGGGTAGCTCCTACAATGAGCAGTTCTTC
.	TRBJ1-6	TRBV5-1	TRBD1	CASSRGTGDNSPLHF	TGCGCCAGCAGCCGAGGGACAGGGGATAATTCACCCCTCCACTTT
.	TRBJ2-7	TRBV5-5	.	CASSLDRTYEQYF	TGTGCCAGCAGTTTAGACAGAACCTACGAGCAGTACTTC
.	TRBJ2-2	TRBV5-4	TRBD2	CASSPDSGRVTGELFF	TGTGCCAGCAGCCCGGACAGCGGGAGGGTCACCGGGGAGCTGTTTTTT
.	TRBJ2-1	TRBV4-2	TRBD2	CASSQDGTSGMINEQFF	TGTGCCAGCAGCCAAGATGGTACTAGCGGGATGATAAATGAGCAGTTCTTC
once	TRBJ1-2	TRBV6-6	.	CASSSPSGATNYGYTF	TGTGCCAGCAGTTCGCCGTCAGGGGCGACTAACTATGGCTACACCTTC
.	TRBJ2-5	TRBV7-9	TRBD1	CASSPQGSGETQYF	TGTGCCAGCAGCCCACAGGGGTCAGGGGAGACCCAGTACTTC
.	TRBJ1-2	TRBV29-1	.	CSVQEANYGYTF	TGCAGCGTCCAGGAAGCTAACTATGGCTACACCTTC
.	TRBJ1-5	TRBV20-1	.	CSGNSGGPQHF	TGCAGTGGGAACTCGGGGGGGCCCCAGCATTTT
few	TRBJ1-4	TRBV2	.	CASRGDTNEKLFF	TGTGCCAGCAGGGGAGATACTAATGAAAAACTGTTTTTT
once	TRBJ2-7	TRBV29-1	.	CSVGAGTGDTYF	.
once	TRBJ2-7	TRBV28	TRBD2	CASRTATSEAYEQYF	TGTGCCAGCAGGACGGCGACTAGCGAGGCCTACGAGCAGTACTTC
.	TRBJ1-2	TRBV9	.	CASRQGADGYTF	TGTGCCAGCAGACAGGGAGCCGATGGCTACACCTTC
.	TRBJ1-6	TRBV4-1	TRBD1	CASSQVTRQGRNSPLHF	TGCGCCAGCAGCCAAGTCACACGACAGGGGAGGAATTCACCCCTCCACTTT
.	TRBJ2-7	TRBV27	TRBD2	CASRPSGGLGTYEQYF	TGTGCCAGCAGGCCCAGCGGGGGGTTGGGGACCTACGAGCAGTACTTC
.	TRBJ2-7	TRBV7-2	TRBD2	CASSPHSGISSYEQYF	TGTGCCAGCAGCCCTCATAGCGGGATCAGCTCCTACGAGCAGTACTTC
.	TRBJ2-7	TRBV7-8	.	CASSLSVPFNPVRYYEQYF	TGTGCCAGCAGCTTGAGCGTCCCATTCAACCCGGTACGATACTACGAGCAGTACTTC
once	TRBJ2-3	TRBV11-2	.	CASSLGQALTVTQYF	TGTGCCAGCAGCTTAGGTCAAGCATTGACAGTTACGCAGTATTTT
.	TRBJ2-1	TRBV5-1	TRBD1	CASSLGTVSYNEQFF	TGCGCCAGCAGCCTAGGGACAGTCTCCTACAATGAGCAGTTCTTC
.	TRBJ2-7	TRBV30	.	CAWSMPWPDSSYEQYF	TGTGCCTGGAGTATGCCCTGGCCAGACAGCTCCTACGAGCAGTACTTC
.	TRBJ2-3	TRBV5-1	TRBD1	CASSLPGTGSTDTQYF	TGCGCCAGCAGCTTGCCCGGGACAGGTAGCACAGATACGCAGTATTTT
.	TRBJ2-7	TRBV28	TRBD2	CASSAGLAPTYEQYF	TGTGCCAGCAGTGCCGGACTAGCGCCAACCTACGAGCAGTACTTC
.	TRBJ2-5	TRBV14	.	CASSRLTGLSQETQYF	TGTGCCAGCAGCCGACTAACGGGACTGTCACAAGAGACCCAGTACTTC
once	TRBJ2-1	TRBV4-1	TRBD2	CASRPIAGGRDNEQFF	TGCGCCAGCAGACCTATAGCGGGAGGGCGCGACAATGAGCAGTTCTTC
few	TRBJ1-5	TRBV27	TRBD1	CASRRLGTGFNQPQHF	TGTGCCAGCAGAAGACTCGGGACAGGGTTCAATCAGCCCCAGCATTTT
.	TRBJ2-5	TRBV30	.	CAWTLMPRQGGETQYF	TGTGCCTGGACTCTGATGCCCCGGCAGGGTGGGGAGACCCAGTACTTC
.	TRBJ2-7	TRBV6-1	TRBD1	CASSGQGGYYEQYF	TGTGCCAGCAGTGGACAGGGGGGGTACTACGAGCAGTACTTC
.	TRBJ2-5	TRBV5-1	.	CASSSAAGAGETQYF	TGCGCCAGCAGCTCCGCGGCTGGTGCGGGGGAGACCCAGTACTTC
.	TRBJ1-5	TRBV30	.	CAWSVLGGQPQHF	TGTGCCTGGAGTGTACTGGGGGGTCAGCCCCAGCATTTT
few	TRBJ2-5	TRBV30	.	CAWSLRWRAQETQYF	TGTGCCTGGAGTTTACGGTGGCGGGCCCAAGAGACCCAGTACTTC
.	TRBJ2-2	TRBV7-3	TRBD2	CASSLGLAGEGRELFF	TGTGCCAGCAGCTTGGGCCTAGCGGGAGAGGGAAGGGAGCTGTTTTTT
.	TRBJ1-2	TRBV30	TRBD1	CAWTLQGGYGYTF	TGTGCCTGGACCTTACAGGGGGGCTATGGCTACACCTTC
few	TRBJ2-7	TRBV7-2	TRBD1	CASTVTGGYKSYEQYF	TGTGCCAGCACCGTGACAGGGGGCTATAAATCCTACGAGCAGTACTTC
.	TRBJ1-1	TRBV11-2	.	CASSLAPGTEAFF	TGTGCCAGCAGCTTGGCCCCCGGGACTGAAGCTTTCTTT
.	TRBJ2-3	TRBV5-1	.	CASSLGQSTDTQYF	TGCGCCAGCAGCTTGGGTCAGAGCACAGATACGCAGTATTTT
.	TRBJ2-1	TRBV5-1	TRBD2	CASSPRLAGDSEQFF	TGCGCCAGCAGCCCGCGACTAGCGGGAGATAGTGAGCAGTTCTTC
.	TRBJ2-7	TRBV29-1	.	CSVASSSYEQYF	TGCAGCGTTGCTAGCAGCTCCTACGAGCAGTACTTC
.	TRBJ1-1	TRBV5-1	.	CASSPVGSGYTEAFF	TGCGCCAGCAGCCCGGTCGGGTCAGGGTATACTGAAGCTTTCTTT
few	TRBJ2-7	TRBV7-8	TRBD1	CASSHGQGFPYEQYF	TGTGCCAGCAGCCACGGACAGGGTTTCCCCTACGAGCAGTACTTC
few	TRBJ1-2	TRBV28	TRBD1	CASSGTGGYGYTF	TGTGCCAGCAGTGGGACAGGGGGCTATGGCTACACCTTC
.	TRBJ2-7	TRBV30	.	CAWASTGVNPYEQYF	TGTGCCTGGGCCTCGACTGGAGTTAACCCCTACGAGCAGTACTTC
.	TRBJ2-1	TRBV4-2	.	CASSQDGAGYEQFF	TGTGCCAGCAGCCAAGATGGTGCTGGCTATGAGCAGTTCTTC
once	TRBJ2-7	TRBV19	TRBD2	CASSSGTRQLYEQYF	TGTGCCAGTAGCTCCGGGACTAGACAGTTGTACGAGCAGTACTTC
.	TRBJ1-2	TRBV11-2	.	CASSSLYRAVAYGYTF	TGTGCCAGCAGCTCCTTATACAGAGCTGTTGCCTATGGCTACACCTTC
.	TRBJ1-2	TRBV28	TRBD1	CASSSTGTGGYGYTF	TGTGCCAGCAGTTCCACCGGGACAGGAGGGTATGGCTACACCTTC
once	TRBJ1-4	TRBV30	.	CAWSVWPPEQLFF	TGTGCCTGGAGTGTGTGGCCGCCCGAACAACTGTTTTTT
.	TRBJ2-2	TRBV30	TRBD2	CAWSGGLASGELFF	TGTGCCTGGAGTGGGGGACTAGCATCCGGGGAGCTGTTTTTT
.	TRBJ2-7	TRBV27	TRBD1	CASYPQLPGQFLYEQYF	TGTGCCAGCTACCCCCAGCTGCCGGGACAGTTTCTATACGAGCAGTACTTC
.	TRBJ2-7	TRBV7-8	TRBD2	CASSGWEGGYEQYF	TGTGCCAGCAGCGGCTGGGAGGGCGGGTACGAGCAGTACTTC
.	TRBJ1-5	TRBV30	.	CAWSVSEGNQPQHF	TGTGCCTGGAGTGTCAGTGAGGGCAATCAGCCCCAGCATTTT
.	TRBJ1-1	TRBV9	.	CASSLGGGTTEAFF	TGTGCCAGCAGCCTGGGAGGAGGGACCACTGAAGCTTTCTTT